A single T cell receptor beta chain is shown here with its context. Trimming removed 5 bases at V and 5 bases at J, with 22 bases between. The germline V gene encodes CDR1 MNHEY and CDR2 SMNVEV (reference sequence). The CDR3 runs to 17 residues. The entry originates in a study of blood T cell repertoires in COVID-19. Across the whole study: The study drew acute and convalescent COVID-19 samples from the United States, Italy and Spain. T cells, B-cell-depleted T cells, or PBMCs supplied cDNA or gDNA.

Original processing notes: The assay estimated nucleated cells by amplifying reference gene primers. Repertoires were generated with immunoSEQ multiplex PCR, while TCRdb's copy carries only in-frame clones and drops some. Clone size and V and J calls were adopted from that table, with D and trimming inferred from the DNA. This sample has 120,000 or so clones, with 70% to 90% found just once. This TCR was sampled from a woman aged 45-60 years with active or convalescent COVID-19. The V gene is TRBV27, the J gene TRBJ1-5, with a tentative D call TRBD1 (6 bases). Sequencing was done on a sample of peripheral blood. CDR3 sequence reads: CASSMTGHLNWYQPQHF. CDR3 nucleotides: TGTGCCAGCAGTATGACAGGTCACCTGAACTGGTATCAGCCCCAGCATTTT.